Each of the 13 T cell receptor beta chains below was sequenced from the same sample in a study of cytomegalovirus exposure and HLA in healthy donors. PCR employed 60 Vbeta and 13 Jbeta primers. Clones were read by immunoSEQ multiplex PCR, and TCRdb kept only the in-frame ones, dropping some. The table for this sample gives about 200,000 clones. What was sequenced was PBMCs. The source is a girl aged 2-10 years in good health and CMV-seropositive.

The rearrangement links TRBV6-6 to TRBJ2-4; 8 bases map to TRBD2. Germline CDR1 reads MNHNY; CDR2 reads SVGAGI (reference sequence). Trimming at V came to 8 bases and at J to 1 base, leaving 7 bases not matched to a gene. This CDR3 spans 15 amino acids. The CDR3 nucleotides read TGTGCCAGCTCCGGGAGGGGAAAGGCCAAAAACATTCAGTACTTC. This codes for CASSGRGKAKNIQYF.

The CDR3 DNA sequence: TGTGCCAGCAGTATGCCTAGCGGGAGTTTAACCGGGGAGCTGTTTTTT. This gives the protein CASSMPSGSLTGELFF. J is TRBJ2-2 and V is TRBV11-1, with 10 bases fitting TRBD2. The V and J ends lost 6 bases and 5 bases, in that order; junction bases with no gene match: 9. Germline V gene lookup returns CDR1 SGHAT and CDR2 FQDESV (reference sequence). The CDR3 runs to 16 residues.

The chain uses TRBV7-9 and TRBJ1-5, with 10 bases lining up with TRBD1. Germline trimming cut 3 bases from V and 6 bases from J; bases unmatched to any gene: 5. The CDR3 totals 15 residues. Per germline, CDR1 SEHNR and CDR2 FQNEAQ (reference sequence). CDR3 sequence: CASSFGTGEGQPQHF. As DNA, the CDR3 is TGTGCCAGCAGCTTTGGGACAGGGGAGGGTCAGCCCCAGCATTTT.

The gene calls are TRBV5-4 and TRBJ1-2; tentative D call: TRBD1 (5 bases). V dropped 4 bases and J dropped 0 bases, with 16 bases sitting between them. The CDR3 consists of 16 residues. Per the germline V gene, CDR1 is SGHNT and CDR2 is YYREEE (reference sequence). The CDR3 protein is CASSGRREGSNYGYTF. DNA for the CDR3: TGTGCCAGCAGCGGCCGCAGGGAGGGGTCTAACTATGGCTACACCTTC. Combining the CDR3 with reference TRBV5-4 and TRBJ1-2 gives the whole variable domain ETGVTQSPTHLIKTRGQQVTLRCSSQSGHNTVSWYQQALGQGPQFIFQYYREEENGRGNFPPRFSGLQFPNYSSELNVNALELDDSALYLCASSGRREGSNYGYTFGSGTRLTVV.

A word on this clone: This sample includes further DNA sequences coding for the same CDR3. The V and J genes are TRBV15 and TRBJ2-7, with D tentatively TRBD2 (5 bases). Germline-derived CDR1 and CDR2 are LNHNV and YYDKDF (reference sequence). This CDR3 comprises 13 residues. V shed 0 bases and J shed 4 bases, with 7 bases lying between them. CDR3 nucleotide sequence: TGTGCCACCAGCAGAGACAGGAGGTACGAGCAGTACTTC. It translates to CATSRDRRYEQYF.

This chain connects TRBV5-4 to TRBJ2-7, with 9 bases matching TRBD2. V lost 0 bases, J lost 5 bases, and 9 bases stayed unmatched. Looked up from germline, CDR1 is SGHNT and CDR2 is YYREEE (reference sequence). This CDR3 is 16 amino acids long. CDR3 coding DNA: TGTGCCAGCAGCTTGGATAGCGGGAGTTCTTCCAACGAGCAGTACTTC. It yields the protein CASSLDSGSSSNEQYF.

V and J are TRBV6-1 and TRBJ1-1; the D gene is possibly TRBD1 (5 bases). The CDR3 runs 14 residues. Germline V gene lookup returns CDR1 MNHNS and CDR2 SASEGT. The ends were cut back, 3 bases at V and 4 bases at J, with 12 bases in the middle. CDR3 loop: CASSDDGGITEAFF. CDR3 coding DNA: TGTGCCAGCAGTGACGACGGGGGGATCACTGAAGCTTTCTTT.

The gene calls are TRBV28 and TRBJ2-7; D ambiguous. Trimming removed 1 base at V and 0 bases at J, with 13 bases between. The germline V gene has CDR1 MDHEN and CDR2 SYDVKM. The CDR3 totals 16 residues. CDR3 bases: TGTGCCAGCAGTTTATCCCTAGATATGAGCTCCTACGAGCAGTACTTC. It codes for CASSLSLDMSSYEQYF.

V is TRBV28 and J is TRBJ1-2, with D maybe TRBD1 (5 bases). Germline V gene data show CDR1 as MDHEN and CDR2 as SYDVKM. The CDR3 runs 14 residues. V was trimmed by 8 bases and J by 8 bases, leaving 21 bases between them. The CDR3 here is CASLGEGVSPGYTF. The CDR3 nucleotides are TGTGCCAGCTTAGGGGAGGGAGTGTCCCCCGGCTACACCTTC.

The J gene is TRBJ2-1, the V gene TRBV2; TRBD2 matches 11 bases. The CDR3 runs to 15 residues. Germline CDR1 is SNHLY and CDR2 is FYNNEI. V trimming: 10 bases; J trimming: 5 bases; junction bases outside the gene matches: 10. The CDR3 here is CAIALAGAGDNEQFF. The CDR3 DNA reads TGTGCCATCGCACTAGCGGGAGCAGGGGACAATGAGCAGTTCTTC. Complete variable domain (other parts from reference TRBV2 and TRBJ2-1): EPEVTQTPSHQVTQMGQEVILRCVPISNHLYFYWYRQILGQKVEFLVSFYNNEISEKSEIFDDQFSVERPDGSNFTLKIRSTKLEDSAMYFCAIALAGAGDNEQFFGPGTRLTVL.

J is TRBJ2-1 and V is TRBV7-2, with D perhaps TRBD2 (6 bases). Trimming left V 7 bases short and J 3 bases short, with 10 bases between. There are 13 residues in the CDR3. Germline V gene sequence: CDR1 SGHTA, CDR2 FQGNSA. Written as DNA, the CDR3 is TGTGCCAGCACATGGGGACTCTACAATGAGCAGTTCTTC. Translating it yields CASTWGLYNEQFF.

CDR3 loop: CASSLDGNYGYTF. The CDR3 DNA follows: TGCGCCAGCAGCTTGGACGGGAACTATGGCTACACCTTC. The chain is built from TRBV5-1 and TRBJ1-2; D ambiguous. This CDR3 spans 13 amino acids. The germline gives CDR1 SGHRS, CDR2 YFSETQ. The ends were cut back, 0 bases at V and 2 bases at J, with 5 bases in the middle.

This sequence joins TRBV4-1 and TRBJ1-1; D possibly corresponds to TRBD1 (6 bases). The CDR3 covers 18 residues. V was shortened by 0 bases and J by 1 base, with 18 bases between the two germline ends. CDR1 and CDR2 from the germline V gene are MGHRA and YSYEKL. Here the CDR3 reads CASSQDRDTHGQNTEAFF. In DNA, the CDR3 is TGCGCCAGCAGCCAAGATAGGGACACACACGGACAGAACACTGAAGCTTTCTTT.